The sequence of this TCR beta chain was determined in a study of cytomegalovirus exposure and HLA in healthy donors. Study outcomes and limitations: TCR beta V- and J-gene trimming, according to a later analysis, was linked to a missense DCLRE1C variant.

This PCR relied on a set of 60 Vbeta primers and 13 Jbeta primers. The method was immunoSEQ multiplex PCR; TCRdb's version includes in-frame clones alone and lacks a portion of them. The sample consists of 110,000 to 150,000 clones, approximately 68% of them appearing once. This clone was seen only a few times. Its antigen is still unknown. Germline V gene data show CDR1 as SQVTM and CDR2 as ANQGSEA. The CDR3 consists of 15 residues. The junction had 12 bases not matched to a gene; V was cut back by 7 bases and J by 3 bases. What was sequenced was PBMCs. This TCR was sampled from a man aged 60 to 75 in good health and CMV-seronegative. The V and J genes are TRBV29-1 and TRBJ2-7; 10 nucleotides match TRBD1. The CDR3 region is CSAVLPGQGIYEQYF. The CDR3 DNA sequence: TGCAGCGCCGTCCTGCCGGGACAGGGGATCTACGAGCAGTACTTC.